Listed below are T cell receptor beta chains from one sample, sequenced in a study of blood T cells in healthy people across ages. TCRdb reanalysed the 5' RACE reads using MiXCR and keeps one entry per CDR3 protein. The data show some 1.5 million distinct CDR3 sequences, approximately 30% seen once. The sequenced sample was blood. The source is a woman in her 30s in good health. Each CDR3 is given with its conserved first and last residue. A D gene is named only where the DNA matches it firmly. Some rows have no size entry. The others give once, few or many, or a class for an expanded clone.

cdr3_length: 16; v_call: TRBV10-3; j_call: TRBJ1-2; clone_size: few; d_call: TRBD1; cdr3_nt: TGTGCCATCAGGCCGGGACAGGGGGTGACTAACTATGGCTACACCTTC; cdr3_aa: CAIRPGQGVTNYGYTF
cdr3_length: 20; v_call: TRBV12-3/TRBV12-4; j_call: TRBJ2-1; clone_size: few; d_call: TRBD2; cdr3_nt: TGTGCCAGCAGTTCCATGCCTGGGGGAGGGTTCCAGAGCTCCTACAATGAGCAGTTCTTC; cdr3_aa: CASSSMPGGGFQSSYNEQFF
cdr3_length: 16; v_call: TRBV7-2; j_call: TRBJ2-1; clone_size: NA; d_call: TRBD1; cdr3_nt: TGTGCCAGCATCCGACAGGGGGCTTCCTCCTACAATGAGCAGTTCTTC; cdr3_aa: CASIRQGASSYNEQFF
cdr3_length: 14; v_call: TRBV18; j_call: TRBJ2-5; clone_size: NA; d_call: NA; cdr3_nt: TGTGCCAGCTCACCACCTAATAGGATAGAGACCCAGTACTTC; cdr3_aa: CASSPPNRIETQYF
cdr3_length: 14; v_call: TRBV18; j_call: TRBJ2-1; clone_size: NA; d_call: TRBD1; cdr3_nt: TGTGCCAGCTCTCTAAATGACAGGGGAAATGAGCAGTTCTTC; cdr3_aa: CASSLNDRGNEQFF
cdr3_length: 15; v_call: TRBV27; j_call: TRBJ2-5; clone_size: few; d_call: TRBD1; cdr3_nt: TGTGCCAGCAGTTCCCGAGGGGACAGTCAAGAGACCCAGTACTTC; cdr3_aa: CASSSRGDSQETQYF
cdr3_length: 13; v_call: TRBV3-1; j_call: TRBJ2-1; clone_size: few; d_call: NA; cdr3_nt: TGTGCCAGCAGCCAAGAATCGGTTAATGAGCAGTTCTTC; cdr3_aa: CASSQESVNEQFF
cdr3_length: 15; v_call: TRBV4-1; j_call: TRBJ2-3; clone_size: few; d_call: NA; cdr3_nt: TGCGCCAGCAGCCATCGGCGGGGGCAGGCAGATACGCAGTATTTT; cdr3_aa: CASSHRRGQADTQYF
cdr3_length: 14; v_call: TRBV6-1; j_call: TRBJ2-5; clone_size: many; d_call: NA; cdr3_nt: TGTGCCACCGGGTTCTTGACACTTCAAGAGACCCAGTACTTC; cdr3_aa: CATGFLTLQETQYF
cdr3_length: 14; v_call: TRBV11-2; j_call: TRBJ2-1; clone_size: NA; d_call: TRBD2; cdr3_nt: TGTGCCAGCAGCTTCCGGCGGGAGGGTAACGAGCAGTTCTTC; cdr3_aa: CASSFRREGNEQFF
cdr3_length: 15; v_call: TRBV20-1; j_call: TRBJ2-1; clone_size: few; d_call: NA; cdr3_nt: TGCAGTGCTCTAGAGGGGGTTAGCTCCTACAATGAGCAGTTCTTC; cdr3_aa: CSALEGVSSYNEQFF
cdr3_length: 12; v_call: TRBV7-2; j_call: TRBJ1-2; clone_size: few; d_call: TRBD1; cdr3_nt: TGTGCCATTAAGGACAGGGGCGGTGGCTACACCTTC; cdr3_aa: CAIKDRGGGYTF
cdr3_length: 14; v_call: TRBV7-6; j_call: TRBJ2-1; clone_size: NA; d_call: NA; cdr3_nt: TGTGCCAGCAGCTTAGACAACAGTTACAATGAGCAGTTCTTC; cdr3_aa: CASSLDNSYNEQFF
cdr3_length: 14; v_call: TRBV5-1; j_call: TRBJ2-7; clone_size: NA; d_call: TRBD1; cdr3_nt: TGCGCCAGCAGCTCCGGGACAGGGACAAGCGAGCAGTACTTC; cdr3_aa: CASSSGTGTSEQYF
cdr3_length: 16; v_call: TRBV6-6; j_call: TRBJ2-3; clone_size: NA; d_call: TRBD2; cdr3_nt: TGTGCCAGCAGTTACTCCTGGCGGGGGGGCATAGATACGCAGTATTTT; cdr3_aa: CASSYSWRGGIDTQYF
cdr3_length: 16; v_call: TRBV11-2; j_call: TRBJ2-3; clone_size: few; d_call: TRBD2; cdr3_nt: TGTGCCAGCAGCTTAGGACTAGCGGGGCCCTCAGATACGCAGTATTTT; cdr3_aa: CASSLGLAGPSDTQYF